This record covers a single TCR beta chain. This entry belongs to a study of control samples from healthy donors and cancer patients. The assay was immunoSEQ multiplex PCR, and TCRdb's table has in-frame clones only and misses some. The sample yields approximately 69,000 clones, over 85% seen once. The CDR3 runs 14 residues. V was clipped by 7 bases and J by 6 bases; unmatched bases: 5. Germline V gene lookup returns CDR1 SGHRS and CDR2 YFSETQ. The genes are TRBV5-1 and TRBJ2-1; 12 positions match TRBD2. What was sequenced was PBMCs. The clonotype comes from a man in his sixties with colorectal cancer. The CDR3 nucleotides read TGCGCCAGCCTCTCGACTAGCGGGGGCAATGAGCAGTTCTTC. Translating it yields CASLSTSGGNEQFF.